This entry lists 27 T cell receptor beta chains sequenced from one sample in a study of shared clonotypes between healthy human individuals. The data were produced by immunoSEQ multiplex PCR, yet TCRdb's version contains in-frame clones alone and is incomplete. The sample lists over 2 million clones; 95% were seen once. The sequenced material came from naive CD4+ T cells sorted from blood. Described subset: CD45RA+ positively selected. Source of these receptors: a man aged 18-30 years in good health.

This clone was seen repeatedly, ten times or more. This sequence joins TRBV29-1 and TRBJ2-7; D not certain. The CDR3 is made up of 13 amino acids. The V gene's germline CDR1 is SQVTM and CDR2 ANQGSEA. V lost 5 bases to trimming and J lost 5 bases, with 16 bases between them. CDR3 loop: CSVQRLPRDEQYF. The CDR3 DNA sequence: TGCAGCGTTCAACGGTTGCCCCGAGACGAGCAGTACTTC.

CDR3 DNA: TGTGCCAGCAGTGAAGAACAGGTGGGGGTCAATGAGCAGTTCTTC. Translated, it gives CASSEEQVGVNEQFF. The chain recombines TRBV6-1 with TRBJ2-1; D tentatively reads TRBD1 or TRBD2 (5 bases each). V lost 1 base and J lost 6, with 13 bases in between. From germline, CDR1 is MNHNS and CDR2 SASEGT. This CDR3 contains 15 residues.

V gene TRBV30 combines with J gene TRBJ1-5; D uncertain. V lost 0 bases and J lost 6, with 9 bases in between. This CDR3 region has 13 residues. CDR1 and CDR2 from the germline V gene are GTSNPN and SVGIG (reference sequence). The CDR3 bases are TGTGCCTGGAGTGTGGCCGGGAGTCAGCCCCAGCATTTT. It is translated as CAWSVAGSQPQHF.

V and J are TRBV7-2 and TRBJ2-5; maybe TRBD2 (6 bases). The CDR3 extends over 15 amino acids. V was pared by 1 base and J by 2 bases, with 11 bases between. CDR1 and CDR2 (germline): SGHTA, FQGNSA. CDR3 protein: CASSLDGAGQETQYF. CDR3 in DNA: TGTGCCAGCAGCTTAGATGGGGCGGGGCAAGAGACCCAGTACTTC. The whole variable domain, filled in from reference TRBV7-2 and TRBJ2-5, reads GAGVSQSPSNKVTEKGKDVELRCDPISGHTALYWYRQSLGQGLEFLIYFQGNSAPDKSGLPSDRFSAERTGGSVSTLTIQRTQQEDSAVYLCASSLDGAGQETQYFGPGTRLLVL.

A single count supports this clone. This chain links TRBV7-9 with TRBJ2-7, with D possibly matching TRBD1 (5 bases). The CDR3 loop spans 11 amino acids. V was cut by 3 bases and J by 9 bases, with 9 bases left in between. Germline assignment: CDR1 SEHNR and CDR2 FQNEAQ (reference sequence). CDR3 loop: CASSLAGRQYF. The CDR3 nucleotides are TGTGCCAGCAGCTTGGCAGGGCGGCAGTACTTC. The whole variable domain, remainder taken from reference TRBV7-9 and TRBJ2-7, is DTGVSQNPRHKITKRGQNVTFRCDPISEHNRLYWYRQTLGQGPEFLTYFQNEAQLEKSRLLSDRFSAERPKGSFSTLEIQRTEQGDSAMYLCASSLAGRQYFGPGTRLTVT.

The chain employs TRBV15 and TRBJ1-4, with TRBD1 matching over 9 bases. The J segment lost 6 bases and the V segment lost 0 bases, leaving 5 bases of the junction unmatched. The CDR3 contains 16 residues. Looked up from germline, CDR1 is LNHNV and CDR2 is YYDKDF (reference sequence). This CDR3 reads CATSRDLTGGHEKLFF. The CDR3 DNA follows: TGTGCCACCAGCAGAGATTTAACAGGGGGCCATGAAAAACTGTTTTTT.

This clone was recorded once. The chain uses TRBV5-1 and TRBJ1-1; D is ambiguous. CDR1 and CDR2 from the germline V gene are SGHRS and YFSETQ. V was trimmed by 0 bases and J by 1 base, leaving 22 bases between them. The CDR3 has 19 residues. DNA of the CDR3: TGCGCCAGCAGCTTGGAGGGCGCGGGTTTTCTCAGTGCGAACACTGAAGCTTTCTTT. It encodes CASSLEGAGFLSANTEAFF.

The J gene is TRBJ2-7, the V gene TRBV6-5, with 9 bases matching TRBD2. After removal of 8 bases from V and 2 bases from J, the junction contained 7 bases not matched to a gene. The length of the CDR3 is 14 residues. Per germline, CDR1 MNHEY and CDR2 SVGAGI. For the CDR3, the DNA is TGTGCCAGCCGGCCAGCGGGGGGTACCTACGAGCAGTACTTC. Translated: CASRPAGGTYEQYF.

The rearrangement joins TRBV25-1 to TRBJ2-7; the D gene is possibly TRBD1 (6 bases). Germline assignment: CDR1 MGHDK and CDR2 SYGVNS. The CDR3 extends over 13 amino acids. V dropped 4 bases and J dropped 10 bases, with 17 bases sitting between them. CDR3 in amino acids: CASSGPNQGNQYF. Here the CDR3 DNA reads TGTGCCAGCAGTGGGCCGAACCAGGGGAACCAGTACTTC.

Details on this clone: Other DNA sequences in this sample translate to the same CDR3. The gene calls are TRBV18 and TRBJ2-7; 8 nucleotides align to TRBD2. V lost 3 bases to trimming and J lost 0 bases; unmatched junction nucleotides: 4. CDR3 length: 15 amino acids. CDR1 and CDR2 (germline): KGHSH, LQKENI. CDR3 protein: CASSPTSGSSYEQYF. Written as DNA, the CDR3 is TGTGCCAGCTCACCTACTAGCGGAAGCTCCTACGAGCAGTACTTC. The full variable domain, with the rest looked up from reference TRBV18 and TRBJ2-7, is NAGVMQNPRHLVRRRGQEARLRCSPMKGHSHVYWYRQLPEEGLKFMVYLQKENIIDESGMPKERFSAEFPKEGPSILRIQQVVRGDSAAYFCASSPTSGSSYEQYFGPGTRLTVT.

This chain connects TRBV11-2 to TRBJ1-2, with 8 bases aligning to TRBD1. V gave up 1 base and J gave up 7 bases; unmatched junction bases: 5. This CDR3 has 14 residues. Germline V CDR1 and CDR2: SGHAT, FQNNGV. The CDR3 nucleotides read TGTGCCAGCAGCTTAGTTGACAGGGGAGGTGGCTACACCTTC. Translated, it gives CASSLVDRGGGYTF.

This rearrangement joins TRBV5-1 to TRBJ2-1; the D is unclear. V was trimmed by 0 bases and J by 2 bases, leaving 9 bases between them. CDR1 SGHRS and CDR2 YFSETQ come from the germline V gene. The CDR3 consists of 15 residues. Here the CDR3 DNA reads TGCGCCAGCAGCTTGGACGGTGCTCCCTACAATGAGCAGTTCTTC. Protein product: CASSLDGAPYNEQFF.

The J gene is TRBJ2-7, the V gene TRBV7-8; D is uncertain. Germline CDR1 reads SGHVS; CDR2 reads FQNEAQ. The CDR3 has 15 amino acids. V was shortened by 1 base and J by 0 bases, with 10 bases between the two germline ends. CDR3 region: CASSLEYVSSYEQYF. The CDR3 DNA sequence: TGTGCCAGCAGCTTAGAATACGTGAGCTCCTACGAGCAGTACTTC.

The genes are TRBV18 and TRBJ1-1; TRBD1 matches 8 bases. V gave up 5 bases and J gave up 3 bases; unmatched junction bases: 5. The CDR3 is 14 amino acids. CDR1 and CDR2 (germline): KGHSH, LQKENI. The CDR3 reads CASSAGQGYTEAFF. CDR3 DNA: TGTGCCAGCTCAGCCGGACAGGGCTACACTGAAGCTTTCTTT.

The V gene is TRBV5-4, the J gene TRBJ2-1, with D maybe TRBD2 (6 bases). V was cut by 4 bases and J by 6 bases, with 14 bases left in between. The CDR3 has 14 amino acids. Germline V gene sequence: CDR1 SGHNT, CDR2 YYREEE (reference sequence). DNA of the CDR3: TGTGCCAGCAGCCCGGGGGACCCGCCCAATGAGCAGTTCTTC. Amino acid sequence: CASSPGDPPNEQFF.

The chain combines TRBV5-1 with TRBJ2-5, with D tentatively TRBD1 (5 bases). This CDR3 is 14 amino acids long. Germline assignment: CDR1 SGHRS and CDR2 YFSETQ. Deletions cut 5 bases from V and 4 bases from J, with 15 bases between. The CDR3 here is CASSMGRGGETQYF. The CDR3 nucleotides read TGCGCCAGCAGTATGGGAAGGGGCGGAGAGACCCAGTACTTC.

The CDR3 reads CAISNDEYNEQFF. Here the CDR3 DNA reads TGTGCCATCAGTAACGACGAGTACAATGAGCAGTTCTTC. The chain is built from TRBV10-3 and TRBJ2-1; D call uncertain. This CDR3 is 13 amino acids long. Looked up from germline, CDR1 is ENHRY and CDR2 is SYGVKD. Trimming pared 5 bases from V and 4 bases from J, leaving 9 bases between.

The genes are TRBV10-1 and TRBJ2-7; D gene uncertain. The CDR3 runs 15 residues. The V gene lost 3 bases and the J gene lost 2 bases, with 14 bases spanning the gap. Germline V CDR1 and CDR2: WNHNN, SYGVQD (reference sequence). This CDR3 reads CASSEFEGGPYEQYF. CDR3 DNA sequence: TGCGCCAGCAGTGAATTCGAAGGCGGACCCTACGAGCAGTACTTC.

This clone was detected once. The rearrangement links TRBV11-2 to TRBJ2-3, with TRBD2 as a possible D gene (5 bases). Germline assignment: CDR1 SGHAT and CDR2 FQNNGV. The CDR3 is made up of 16 amino acids. Trimming left V 5 bases short and J 0 bases short, with 15 bases between. CDR3 amino acids: CASSRVEGSSTDTQYF. CDR3 sequence (DNA): TGTGCCAGCAGCCGCGTCGAGGGCTCGAGCACAGATACGCAGTATTTT.

The genes are TRBV15 and TRBJ2-5, with D perhaps matching TRBD1 (6 bases). The germline V gene encodes CDR1 LNHNV and CDR2 YYDKDF (reference sequence). V gave up 3 bases and J gave up 0 bases, with 17 bases separating them. This CDR3 contains 17 residues. The CDR3 spells CATSSYNRQVNQETQYF. Written as DNA, the CDR3 is TGTGCCACCAGCAGTTACAACCGACAGGTCAACCAAGAGACCCAGTACTTC.

This chain joins TRBV7-2 and TRBJ1-2, with D perhaps matching TRBD1 (5 bases). Trimming pared 0 bases from V and 5 bases from J, leaving 16 bases between. The CDR3 length is 16 residues. Germline V gives CDR1 SGHTA, CDR2 FQGNSA. This CDR3 is CASSLAQGRVLYGYTF. CDR3 sequence (DNA): TGTGCCAGCAGCTTAGCGCAGGGCAGGGTTCTATATGGCTACACCTTC.

This clone was recorded once. The gene calls are TRBV30 and TRBJ1-2; 7 bases map to TRBD1. V lost 0 bases, J lost 4 bases, and 2 bases stayed unmatched. Germline V gene lookup returns CDR1 GTSNPN and CDR2 SVGIG (reference sequence). The CDR3 is 13 amino acids. CDR3 loop: CAWSVDRVYGYTF. CDR3 bases: TGTGCCTGGAGTGTTGACAGGGTCTATGGCTACACCTTC.

This chain links TRBV19 with TRBJ1-1, with D possibly TRBD1 on 5 matching bases. Germline V lookup: CDR1 LNHDA, CDR2 SQIVND (reference sequence). The CDR3 spans 14 residues. The V and J ends lost 5 bases and 1 base respectively, with 11 bases between them. CDR3 DNA sequence: TGTGCCAGTAGTTCACAGGTTCCGAACACTGAAGCTTTCTTT. It yields the protein CASSSQVPNTEAFF.

About this clone itself: The same CDR3 arises from other DNA sequences in this sample as well. V is TRBV6-5 and J is TRBJ1-1; possible D gene TRBD1, 5 bases. The CDR3 covers 14 residues. Per germline, CDR1 MNHEY and CDR2 SVGAGI. With 4 bases removed from V and 1 base from J, the gap between germline ends came to 10 bases. The CDR3 region is CASSSPGRNTEAFF. The CDR3 nucleotides are TGTGCCAGCAGTTCCCCGGGACGGAACACTGAAGCTTTCTTT.

The V gene is TRBV4-1, the J gene TRBJ2-1; the D gene is possibly TRBD2 (6 bases). The CDR3 spans 15 residues. The V end was cut by 0 bases, the J end by 9 bases, with 15 bases between. The V gene's germline CDR1 is MGHRA and CDR2 YSYEKL. The CDR3: CASSQDSGTPREQFF. As DNA, the CDR3 is TGCGCCAGCAGCCAAGATTCGGGGACTCCACGTGAGCAGTTCTTC.

This clone occurred once. The V call is TRBV2, the J call TRBJ1-1; the D gene is possibly TRBD1 (5 bases). V shed 5 bases and J shed 6 bases, with 19 bases lying between them. Per germline, CDR1 SNHLY and CDR2 FYNNEI. The CDR3 has 15 residues. In nucleotides, the CDR3 is TGTGCCAGCAGTCCCCTGGCTGGGGCATTTGCTGAAGCTTTCTTT. Protein: CASSPLAGAFAEAFF.

This clone was seen a single time. This chain connects TRBV7-9 to TRBJ1-4; D might be TRBD1 (6 bases). V gave up 5 bases and J gave up 5 bases, with 12 bases separating them. The germline gives CDR1 SEHNR, CDR2 FQNEAQ (reference sequence). This CDR3 has 14 residues. In nucleotides, the CDR3 is TGTGCCAGCAGCCAGGGGCTCTCAAATGAAAAACTGTTTTTT. Its translation is CASSQGLSNEKLFF.